This TCR beta chain emerged from a study of regulatory T cells in long-lasting Graves disease (dated by TCRdb to the early 2020s). Broadly, across the study: Persistent Graves' disease meant more than 5 years of antithyroid drug treatment with TSH receptor autoantibodies that stayed positive. Persistent Graves' disease patients were compared with newly diagnosed Graves' disease patients by peripheral blood TCR sequencing and RNA sequencing. The study took place in China and was registered as a clinical trial. A total of roughly 35 samples underwent TCR sequencing: around 13 from persistent and about 20 from newly diagnosed Graves' disease patients. Antithyroid drugs had been taken for approximately 10 years on average by persistent Graves' disease patients in the clinical cohort.

The protocol used for the library was multiplex PCR. For sequencing, an Illumina HiSeq 4000 was employed. To build TCR beta libraries, CDR3 regions were amplified by Arm-PCR using iRepertoire HTBI primers. Before sequencing, the PCR products went through gel purification. Processing in the source paper ran as follows. A total of 62 TRBV and 14 TRBJ segments were identified across samples and were used for gene usage analysis of CDR3 amino acid clonotypes. Filtered high-quality paired reads were merged into contigs using COPE and FqMerger. BLAST was used to align contigs to IMGT TRBV, TRBD and TRBJ reference genes, with CDR3 defined following IMGT. Any clonotype with a frequency above 0.1% was classified as a highly expanded clone. Shannon entropy served as the measure of repertoire diversity, while the Gini coefficient captured V-J evenness. Clonotypes shared by more than one individual were considered public. TCRdb trimmed public reads at Q25 via fastp, called clones via MiXCR and kept in-frame beta chains. Rows merge per CDR3 protein into single entries with the most common DNA and genes. TCRdb, not the original authors, processed these V and J calls. The sample includes roughly 500,000 distinct CDR3 sequences, with around 21% observed a single time. Jointly, the top ten make up about 7.8% of the sample.

This clonotype appeared many times. Its antigen is still unknown. No base quality information exists; no much larger clone differs at one position. Reading the label with the study, this specimen's time point is: persistent/refractory GD, antithyroid drugs over 5 years with positive TRAb. For both TCR sequencing and RNA sequencing, RNA was extracted from PBMCs using TRIzol. The diagnosis of Graves' disease was made according to American Thyroid Association guidelines. Patients for the study were recruited at an endocrinology department in Xi'an, China. From each patient, approximately 10 milliliters of peripheral blood was collected into an EDTA anticoagulant tube. Ficoll Paque Plus density gradient separation was used to isolate PBMCs, and no further T cell sorting was done. An Agilent 2100 Bioanalyzer and agarose gel were used to check RNA quality, and a NanoDrop 2000 was used to measure RNA concentration.

What the research found in general, with its limitations: Only the TCR beta chain was sequenced and analyzed. The small sample size was acknowledged by the authors as a limitation that may reduce accuracy. Persistent Graves' disease patients showed lower TCR Shannon entropy and fewer highly expanded clones than newly diagnosed patients, suggesting clonal expansion. Only peripheral blood was studied, because thyroid tissue, the primary lesion, was inaccessible. Patients with persistent disease shared more public clonotypes (under 3,000) than newly diagnosed patients did (approximately 990).

The sequencing used peripheral blood mononuclear cells (PBMCs), collected when the disease was refractory, from a patient treated with antithyroid drugs. The receptor was isolated from a female donor with Graves disease.

The sequence in DNA is TGCAGTGCTAGTATGAAGGATCCTCCAGGTTACTATGGCTACACCTTC. Protein translation: CSASMKDPPGYYGYTF. The chain joins TRBV20-1 to TRBJ1-2, with the D gene too uncertain to name. The trim is 3 bases for V and 3 bases for J, with a gap of 20 bases between the germline ends. The CDR3 measures 16 amino acids from cysteine to phenylalanine. The sequence is cut down to CDR3 DNA, 48 bases in frame from base 1. Based on the germline V gene (reference sequence), the CDR1 and CDR2 sequences are DFQATT and SNEGSKA.